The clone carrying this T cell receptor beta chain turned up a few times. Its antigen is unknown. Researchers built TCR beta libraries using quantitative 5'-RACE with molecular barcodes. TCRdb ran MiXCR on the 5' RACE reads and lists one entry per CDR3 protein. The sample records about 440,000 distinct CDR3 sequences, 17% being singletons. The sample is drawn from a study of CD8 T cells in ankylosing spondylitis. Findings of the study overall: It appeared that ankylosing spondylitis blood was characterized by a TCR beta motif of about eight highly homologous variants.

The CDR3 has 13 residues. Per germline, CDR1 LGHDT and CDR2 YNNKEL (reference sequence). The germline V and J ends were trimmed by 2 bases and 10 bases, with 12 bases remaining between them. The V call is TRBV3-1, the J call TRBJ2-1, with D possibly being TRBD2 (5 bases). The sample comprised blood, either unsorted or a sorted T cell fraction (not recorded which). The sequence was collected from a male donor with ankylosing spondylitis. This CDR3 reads CASSQLAPDEQFF. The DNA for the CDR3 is TGTGCCAGCAGCCAATTAGCGCCGGACGAGCAGTTCTTC.